The text below deals with one TCR beta chain. No antigen is known for it. This entry comes from a study of cytotoxic CD8 clonotypes in ibrutinib-treated CLL. Turning to the study itself: Response was recorded as partial in some 25 patients and complete in 2; at median 68 months, approximately 14 remained remitted and about twelve had progressed. When averaged across all of the samples, the counts came to approximately 280,000 productive templates and 94,082 productive rearrangements. The study, taken as a whole, reports: In comparison with age-matched healthy donors, baseline clonality was higher and tracked circulating CD8+ T-cell counts.

Sequenced by immunoSEQ multiplex PCR; TCRdb stores in-frame clones only, minus some. The top ten hold 9.5% to 15% of the sample, which has about 43,000 clones, about 70% seen once. Genomic DNA in an amount of around 2.2 micrograms was extracted from cryopreserved PBMCs and used for the preparation of TCR beta libraries. The source material was PBMCs, sampled after 12 months of ibrutinib treatment. The sequence derives from a human donor with chronic lymphocytic leukemia.

The CDR3, as DNA: TGTGCCAGCAGCGTATTGGGGGGGCCCCAGCATTTT. Its translation is CASSVLGGPQHF. J is TRBJ1-5 and V is TRBV9, with D possibly TRBD1 on 5 matching bases. Germline lookup yields CDR1 SGDLS and CDR2 YYNGEE. The CDR3 totals 12 residues. V lost 1 base and J lost 9, with 8 bases in between.